There are many counts of the clone carrying this T cell receptor (beta chain). These data originate in a study of T cells in Graves' hyperthyroidism and ophthalmopathy. Overall study context: Once the initial diagnosis was made, peripheral blood was obtained before any treatment.

Cells are PBMCs isolated from 10 ml of fresh blood. RNA transcripts served as the template for amplifying TCR beta CDR3 regions. The HTBI primer set was used in a first-round RT-PCR of the TCR CDR3. MiXCR was run by TCRdb on the multiplex PCR reads, yielding one entry per CDR3 protein. In the table there are around 350,000 distinct CDR3 sequences, roughly an eighth of which are singletons. There are 15 residues in the CDR3. Per germline, CDR1 SGHRS and CDR2 YFSETQ. Trimming took off 5 bases at V and 9 bases at J, with 18 bases between the two ends. The origin of this receptor is a woman under 30 with Graves' hyperthyroidism. V and J are TRBV5-1 and TRBJ1-6; D not certain. The sequencing sample was made of blood. The chain's CDR3 is CASREDFRSSSPLHF. The CDR3 DNA reads TGCGCCAGCAGGGAGGATTTCCGAAGTAGTTCACCCCTCCACTTT. Drawing the rest from reference TRBV5-1 and TRBJ1-6, the complete variable domain is KAGVTQTPRYLIKTRGQQVTLSCSPISGHRSVSWYQQTPGQGLQFLFEYFSETQRNKGNFPGRFSGRQFSNSRSEMNVSTLELGDSALYLCASREDFRSSSPLHFGNGTRLTVT.